The T cell receptor beta chain under discussion was sequenced for a study of cytomegalovirus exposure and HLA in healthy donors. Of note for this clone: Its antigen is undetermined.

Whole-study results and caveats: Roughly uniform sequencing depth across donors was assumed, possibly incorrectly.

The CDR3 loop spans 17 amino acids. V lost 2 bases and J lost 4; bases outside the gene matches: 9. Germline loops: CDR1 SGHRS, CDR2 YFSETQ. This PCR relied on a set of 60 Vbeta primers and 13 Jbeta primers. Profiled with immunoSEQ multiplex PCR; TCRdb holds only in-frame clones, not every one. Of some 210,000 clones detected, roughly 81% appear once; the ten largest clones hold approximately 2.1%. The sequence derives from a woman between 25 and 40 years old in good health and CMV-seropositive. The chain carries TRBV5-1 and TRBJ2-1, with TRBD2 matching over 10 bases. The material sequenced was PBMCs. CDR3 DNA sequence: TGCGCCAGCAGCTTCTTACTAGCGGGGAAACTTTACAATGAGCAGTTCTTC. It translates to CASSFLLAGKLYNEQFF.